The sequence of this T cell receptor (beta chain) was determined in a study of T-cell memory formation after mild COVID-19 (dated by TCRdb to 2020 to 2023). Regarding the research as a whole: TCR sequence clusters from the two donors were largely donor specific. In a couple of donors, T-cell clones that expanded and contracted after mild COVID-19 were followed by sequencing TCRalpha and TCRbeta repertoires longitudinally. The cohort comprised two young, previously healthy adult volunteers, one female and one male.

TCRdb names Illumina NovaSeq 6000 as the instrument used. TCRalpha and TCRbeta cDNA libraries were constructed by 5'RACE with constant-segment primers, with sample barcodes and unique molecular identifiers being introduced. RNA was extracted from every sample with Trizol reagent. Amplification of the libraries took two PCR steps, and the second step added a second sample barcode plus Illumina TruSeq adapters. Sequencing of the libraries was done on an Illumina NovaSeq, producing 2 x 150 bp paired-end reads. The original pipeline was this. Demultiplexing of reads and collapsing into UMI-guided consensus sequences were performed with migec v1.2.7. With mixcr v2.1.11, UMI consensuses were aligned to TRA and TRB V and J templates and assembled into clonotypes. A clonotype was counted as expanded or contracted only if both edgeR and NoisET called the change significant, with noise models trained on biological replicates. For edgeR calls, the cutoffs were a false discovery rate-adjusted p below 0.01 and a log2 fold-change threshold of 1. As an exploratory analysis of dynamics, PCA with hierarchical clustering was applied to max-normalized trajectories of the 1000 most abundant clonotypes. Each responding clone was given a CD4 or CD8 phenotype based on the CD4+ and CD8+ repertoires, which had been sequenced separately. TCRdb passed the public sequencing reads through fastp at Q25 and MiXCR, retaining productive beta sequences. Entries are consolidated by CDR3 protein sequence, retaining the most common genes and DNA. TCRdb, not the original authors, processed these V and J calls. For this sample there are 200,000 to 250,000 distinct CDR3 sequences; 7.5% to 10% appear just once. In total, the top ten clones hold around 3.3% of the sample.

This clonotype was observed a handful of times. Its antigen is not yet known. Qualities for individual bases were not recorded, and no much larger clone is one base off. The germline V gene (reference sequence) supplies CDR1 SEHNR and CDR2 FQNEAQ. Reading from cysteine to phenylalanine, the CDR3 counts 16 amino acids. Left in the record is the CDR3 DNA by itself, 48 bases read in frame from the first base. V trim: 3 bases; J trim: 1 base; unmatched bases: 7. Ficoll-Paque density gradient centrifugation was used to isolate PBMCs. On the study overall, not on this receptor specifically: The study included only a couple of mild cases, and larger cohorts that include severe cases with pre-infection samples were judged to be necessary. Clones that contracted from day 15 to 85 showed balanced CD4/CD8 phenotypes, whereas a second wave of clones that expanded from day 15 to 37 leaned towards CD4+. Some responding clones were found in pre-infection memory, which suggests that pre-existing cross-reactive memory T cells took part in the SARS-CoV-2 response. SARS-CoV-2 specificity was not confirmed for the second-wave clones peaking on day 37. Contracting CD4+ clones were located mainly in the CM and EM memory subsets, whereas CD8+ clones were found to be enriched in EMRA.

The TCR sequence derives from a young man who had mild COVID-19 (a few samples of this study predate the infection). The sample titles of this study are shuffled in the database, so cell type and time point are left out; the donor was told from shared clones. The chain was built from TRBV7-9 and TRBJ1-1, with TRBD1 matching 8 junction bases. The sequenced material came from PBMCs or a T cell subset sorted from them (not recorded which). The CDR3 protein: CASSFSPGTGNTEAFF. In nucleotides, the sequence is TGTGCCAGCAGCTTCTCCCCCGGGACAGGGAACACTGAAGCTTTCTTT. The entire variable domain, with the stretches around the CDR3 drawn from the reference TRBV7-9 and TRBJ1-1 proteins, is DTGVSQNPRHKITKRGQNVTFRCDPISEHNRLYWYRQTLGQGPEFLTYFQNEAQLEKSRLLSDRFSAERPKGSFSTLEIQRTEQGDSAMYLCASSFSPGTGNTEAFFGQGTRLTVV.